Many counts were recorded for the clone carrying this TCR beta chain. In germline, CDR1 is DFQATT, CDR2 SNEGSKA (reference sequence). Trimming pared 4 bases from V and 8 bases from J, leaving 14 bases between. CDR3 size: 12 residues. TCRdb independently ran MiXCR on the 5' RACE reads; one entry per CDR3 protein. This sample carries a few hundred thousand distinct CDR3 sequences, around 20% of them seen once, and the ten largest clones take 7.8%. This sample was included in a study of CD8 T cells in ankylosing spondylitis. The chain is built from TRBV20-1 and TRBJ1-1, with D hard to call. The receptor was derived from a male donor with ankylosing spondylitis or in good health (not recorded which). Sequencing used blood, either unsorted or a sorted T cell fraction (not recorded which). The CDR3 protein is CSAKGTLEEAFF. CDR3 coding DNA: TGCAGTGCTAAAGGAACCTTGGAGGAAGCTTTCTTT.